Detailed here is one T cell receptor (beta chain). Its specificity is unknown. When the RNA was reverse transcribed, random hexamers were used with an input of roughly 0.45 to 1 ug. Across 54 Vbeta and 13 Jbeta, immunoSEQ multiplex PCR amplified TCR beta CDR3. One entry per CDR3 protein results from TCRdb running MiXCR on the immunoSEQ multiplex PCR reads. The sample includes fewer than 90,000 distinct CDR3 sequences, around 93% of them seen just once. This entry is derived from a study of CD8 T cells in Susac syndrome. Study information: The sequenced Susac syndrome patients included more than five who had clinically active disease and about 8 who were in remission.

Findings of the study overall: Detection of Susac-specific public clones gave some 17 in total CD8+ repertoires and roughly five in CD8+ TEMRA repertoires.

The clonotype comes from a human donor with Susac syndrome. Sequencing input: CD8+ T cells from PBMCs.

The CDR3 sequence is CASSPLEADTQYF. The CDR3 DNA follows: TGTGCCAGCTCACCGCTTGAGGCAGATACGCAGTATTTT. The gene calls are TRBV18 and TRBJ2-3, with no clear D. The CDR3 has 13 residues. Germline loops: CDR1 KGHSH, CDR2 LQKENI. With 3 bases removed from V and 4 bases from J, the gap between germline ends came to 8 bases. Full variable domain (remainder filled in from reference TRBV18 and TRBJ2-3): NAGVMQNPRHLVRRRGQEARLRCSPMKGHSHVYWYRQLPEEGLKFMVYLQKENIIDESGMPKERFSAEFPKEGPSILRIQQVVRGDSAAYFCASSPLEADTQYFGPGTRLTVL.